Shown below are 24 T cell receptor beta chains from a single sample sequenced in a study of cytomegalovirus exposure and HLA in healthy donors. Primers for the PCR totalled 60 Vbeta and 13 Jbeta. Sequencing was performed with immunoSEQ multiplex PCR; in TCRdb, only in-frame clones are kept and a portion is missing. The sample data list approximately 110,000 clones. Sequencing was done on a sample of PBMCs. Receptors originate from a young man in good health and CMV-seronegative.

This sequence joins TRBV6-1 and TRBJ1-6; a weak D match, TRBD1 (6 bases). Germline V lookup: CDR1 MNHNS, CDR2 SASEGT. Deletions cut 8 bases from V and 3 bases from J, with 26 bases between. This CDR3 has 19 amino acids. The CDR3, as DNA: TGTGCCAGCGGTGCTCGGGGACAAGGTCCCACCAGCTATAATTCACCCCTCCACTTT. Protein: CASGARGQGPTSYNSPLHF.

The chain has TRBV5-1 and TRBJ2-7; 7 nucleotides match TRBD1. The CDR3 contains 16 residues. Germline V gives CDR1 SGHRS, CDR2 YFSETQ. The V segment lost 3 bases and the J segment 4 bases; nucleotides outside the gene matches: 13. The CDR3 nucleotides are TGCGCCAGCAGCTCCAGGGGTGGGACAGTCATATACGAGCAGTACTTC. Its translation: CASSSRGGTVIYEQYF. The full variable domain, rest sourced from reference TRBV5-1 and TRBJ2-7, is KAGVTQTPRYLIKTRGQQVTLSCSPISGHRSVSWYQQTPGQGLQFLFEYFSETQRNKGNFPGRFSGRQFSNSRSEMNVSTLELGDSALYLCASSSRGGTVIYEQYFGPGTRLTVT.

V usage is TRBV7-8 and J usage is TRBJ2-7; the match to TRBD1 covers 7 bases. Germline CDR1 reads SGHVS; CDR2 reads FQNEAQ. With V trimmed by 4 bases and J by 4 bases, 7 bases remained unmatched. The CDR3 contains 14 residues. The CDR3 DNA is TGTGCCAGCAGCTCGAGGGGGCGCGGGTACGAGCAGTACTTC. Translation: CASSSRGRGYEQYF.

V and J are TRBV27 and TRBJ2-7; 8 bases agree with TRBD1. Trimming at V came to 8 bases and at J to 2 bases, leaving 14 bases not matched to a gene. Germline CDR1 is MNHEY and CDR2 is SMNVEV (reference sequence). CDR3 length: 16 residues. CDR3 nucleotides: TGTGCCAGCGGTAGCAGGGGGCTGGGACTTACCTACGAGCAGTACTTC. Translating it yields CASGSRGLGLTYEQYF.

The rearrangement links TRBV6-6 to TRBJ1-1; D not certain. Per the germline V gene, CDR1 is MNHNY and CDR2 is SVGAGI (reference sequence). Trimming took off 0 bases at V and 3 bases at J, with 5 bases between the two ends. The CDR3 is made up of 13 amino acids. CDR3 sequence (DNA): TGTGCCAGCAGTTACTCACAGCACACTGAAGCTTTCTTT. Residues: CASSYSQHTEAFF.

V and J are TRBV6-5 and TRBJ2-1, with 8 bases that match TRBD2. The CDR3 runs 16 residues. The germline CDR1 and CDR2 sequences are MNHEY and SVGAGI. Unmatched junction bases numbered 5, after V lost 4 bases and J lost 0 bases. The CDR3 nucleotides read TGTGCCAGCAGTTCCTCACTAGCGGACTCCTACAATGAGCAGTTCTTC. Translated: CASSSSLADSYNEQFF.

This chain connects TRBV14 to TRBJ1-2; perhaps TRBD1 as D (6 bases). Germline lookup yields CDR1 SGHDN and CDR2 FVKESK. Trimming cost V 6 bases and J 4 bases, with 15 bases left between them. This CDR3 is built from 14 residues. The CDR3 DNA follows: TGTGCCAGCAGTTCCCCAGGGGAACCCTATGGCTACACCTTC. It codes for CASSSPGEPYGYTF.

V and J are TRBV15 and TRBJ2-7; 13 bases fit TRBD2. CDR1 and CDR2 from the germline V gene are LNHNV and YYDKDF (reference sequence). Unmatched junction bases numbered 2, after V lost 4 bases and J lost 2 bases. This CDR3 region has 15 residues. The CDR3 nucleotides are TGTGCCACCAGCATAGGACTAGCGGGAGCCTACGAGCAGTACTTC. It specifies CATSIGLAGAYEQYF. Combining the CDR3 with reference TRBV15 and TRBJ2-7 gives the whole variable domain DAMVIQNPRYQVTQFGKPVTLSCSQTLNHNVMYWYQQKSSQAPKLLFHYYDKDFNNEADTPDNFQSRRPNTSFCFLDIRSPGLGDTAMYLCATSIGLAGAYEQYFGPGTRLTVT.

The rearrangement links TRBV5-6 to TRBJ1-1; D perhaps matches TRBD1 (6 bases). V was trimmed by 1 base and J by 5 bases, leaving 6 bases between them. The germline CDR1 and CDR2 sequences are SGHDT and YYEEEE. This CDR3 is built from 12 residues. CDR3: CASSLRGTEAFF. The CDR3 DNA reads as TGTGCCAGCAGCTTGAGGGGGACTGAAGCTTTCTTT.

The rearrangement uses TRBV7-2 and TRBJ2-7; TRBD2 aligns across 8 bases. This CDR3 has 14 residues. Germline CDR1 SGHTA, CDR2 FQGNSA. V lost 5 bases, J lost 4 bases, and 7 bases stayed unmatched. CDR3 DNA: TGTGCCAGCAGCCTTAACGCGGGAGGATACGAGCAGTACTTC. Its translation: CASSLNAGGYEQYF.

The chain combines TRBV28 with TRBJ1-1; 8 nucleotides agree with TRBD1. Unmatched junction bases numbered 4, after V lost 5 bases and J lost 5 bases. Germline CDR1 reads MDHEN; CDR2 reads SYDVKM. The CDR3 contains 13 residues. The CDR3 bases are TGTGCCAGCAGTCCAGGGGGCCGGACTGAAGCTTTCTTT. Translated: CASSPGGRTEAFF.

The chain carries TRBV29-1 and TRBJ1-3; 9 bases map to TRBD1. This CDR3 has 16 residues. Germline values: CDR1 SQVTM, CDR2 ANQGSEA. J gave up 4 bases and V 3 bases, and 10 bases lay outside the gene matches. The CDR3 DNA reads TGCAGCGTTGACCTACCGACAGGGGGTTCCGGAAACACCATATATTTT. This encodes CSVDLPTGGSGNTIYF. Combining the CDR3 with reference TRBV29-1 and TRBJ1-3 gives the whole variable domain SAVISQKPSRDICQRGTSLTIQCQVDSQVTMMFWYRQQPGQSLTLIATANQGSEATYESGFVIDKFPISRPNLTFSTLTVSNMSPEDSSIYLCSVDLPTGGSGNTIYFGEGSWLTVV.

This chain connects TRBV10-3 to TRBJ1-1; 8 positions match TRBD1. CDR3 length: 13 amino acids. Trimming cost V 6 bases and J 5 bases; bases outside gene matches: 5. Germline V gives CDR1 ENHRY, CDR2 SYGVKD. The DNA for the CDR3 is TGTGCCATCAGCGGCACAGGGGGGACTGAAGCTTTCTTT. It codes for CAISGTGGTEAFF.

V usage is TRBV7-9 and J usage is TRBJ2-1; D uncertain. The CDR3 spans 11 residues. Germline V gives CDR1 SEHNR, CDR2 FQNEAQ (reference sequence). The V end lost 3 bases, the J end lost 8 bases, and 5 bases lay between the germline ends. The CDR3, as DNA: TGTGCCAGCAGCTTTTCCGATGAGCAGTTCTTC. Translated, it gives CASSFSDEQFF.

This chain connects TRBV5-6 to TRBJ2-7; a weak D match, TRBD1 (7 bases). Looked up from germline, CDR1 is SGHDT and CDR2 is YYEEEE. V shed 0 bases and J shed 3 bases, with 19 bases lying between them. The CDR3 totals 17 residues. This CDR3 is CASSLGRGGTDHYEQYF. The CDR3 nucleotides read TGTGCCAGCAGCTTGGGAAGAGGCGGGACAGATCACTACGAGCAGTACTTC.

This chain connects TRBV13 to TRBJ1-6; D call uncertain. The CDR3 runs to 13 residues. Deletions cut 2 bases from V and 3 bases from J, with 2 bases between. From germline, CDR1 is PRHDT and CDR2 FYEKMQ (reference sequence). CDR3 bases: TGTGCCAGCAGCTTACACTATAATTCACCCCTCCACTTT. Protein: CASSLHYNSPLHF. Variable domain in full (rest from reference TRBV13 and TRBJ1-6): AAGVIQSPRHLIKEKRETATLKCYPIPRHDTVYWYQQGPGQDPQFLISFYEKMQSDKGSIPDRFSAQQFSDYHSELNMSSLELGDSALYFCASSLHYNSPLHFGNGTRLTVT.

The rearrangement joins TRBV4-3 to TRBJ2-3, with 10 bases lining up with TRBD2. CDR1 and CDR2 (germline): LGHNA, YSLEER. J gave up 2 bases and V 4 bases, and 12 bases lay outside the gene matches. The CDR3 contains 18 residues. CDR3 protein: CASSRDIQLAGHTDTQYF. In nucleotides, the CDR3 is TGCGCCAGCAGCCGAGATATCCAACTAGCGGGACACACAGATACGCAGTATTTT.

This chain uses TRBV6-5 with TRBJ1-5, with a possible D match to TRBD1 (5 bases). CDR1 and CDR2 (germline): MNHEY, SVGAGI. CDR3 length: 13 residues. V lost 0 bases to trimming and J lost 5 bases, with 5 bases between them. CDR3 DNA: TGTGCCAGCAGTTACTCAGGGGATCAGCCCCAGCATTTT. Encoded protein: CASSYSGDQPQHF.

The CDR3 here is CASSSLPGTKVDEQFF. Here the CDR3 DNA reads TGTGCCAGCAGTTCGCTGCCCGGGACTAAAGTCGATGAGCAGTTCTTC. V and J are TRBV6-5 and TRBJ2-1; 7 positions agree with TRBD2. The germline V gene has CDR1 MNHEY and CDR2 SVGAGI. Unmatched junction bases numbered 14, after V lost 4 bases and J lost 8 bases. The CDR3 loop spans 16 amino acids.

J is TRBJ2-1 and V is TRBV5-1, with 9 bases matching TRBD2. J was trimmed by 7 bases and V by 5 bases; bases with no gene match: 16. Germline CDR1 SGHRS, CDR2 YFSETQ. The length of the CDR3 is 17 residues. The CDR3 sequence: CASSYLLGREGENEQFF. The CDR3 DNA sequence: TGCGCCAGCAGTTACCTCTTGGGGCGGGAGGGGGAAAATGAGCAGTTCTTC.

The gene calls are TRBV30 and TRBJ2-5, with D possibly matching TRBD1 (6 bases). Between the trimmed V and J ends, which lost 8 bases and 4 bases, there was a span of 17 bases. The germline V gene has CDR1 GTSNPN and CDR2 SVGIG (reference sequence). The CDR3 runs 13 residues. The chain's CDR3 is CAALGGHLETQYF. In nucleotides, the CDR3 is TGTGCCGCACTAGGGGGACACCTAGAGACCCAGTACTTC.

The gene calls are TRBV5-1 and TRBJ2-1, with 15 bases identical to TRBD2. V shed 3 bases, J shed 8 bases, and the junction held 6 bases outside the gene matches. The CDR3 contains 16 residues. Germline V gene sequence: CDR1 SGHRS, CDR2 YFSETQ. The CDR3 reads CASSSRTSGRVDEQFF. CDR3 bases: TGCGCCAGCAGCTCTCGGACTAGCGGGAGGGTAGATGAGCAGTTCTTC.

The chain uses TRBV2 and TRBJ2-7, with 8 bases fitting TRBD1. Trimming removed 5 bases from V and 0 bases from J; junction bases left unmatched: 6. CDR1 is SNHLY, CDR2 FYNNEI, per germline. This CDR3 is built from 15 residues. CDR3 protein: CASSPWQGASYEQYF. DNA of the CDR3: TGTGCCAGCAGTCCGTGGCAGGGGGCCTCCTACGAGCAGTACTTC.

This chain uses TRBV7-3 with TRBJ2-2; 9 positions agree with TRBD1. CDR3 length equals 17 residues. J lost 1 base, V lost 1 base, and 4 bases had no gene match. Germline V gene sequence: CDR1 SGHTA, CDR2 FQGTGA. This CDR3 is CASSLIRDRVNTGELFF. Here the CDR3 DNA reads TGTGCCAGCAGCTTAATAAGGGACAGGGTGAACACCGGGGAGCTGTTTTTT.